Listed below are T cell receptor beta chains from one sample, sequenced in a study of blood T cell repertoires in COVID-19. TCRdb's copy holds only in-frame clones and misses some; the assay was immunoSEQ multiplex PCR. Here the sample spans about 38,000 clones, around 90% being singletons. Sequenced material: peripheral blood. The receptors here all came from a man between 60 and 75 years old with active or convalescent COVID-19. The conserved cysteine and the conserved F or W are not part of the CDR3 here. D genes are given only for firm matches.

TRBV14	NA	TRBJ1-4	ASSQTLGQPNEKLF
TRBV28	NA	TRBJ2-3	ASESSTDTQY
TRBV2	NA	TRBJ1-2	ACRGDGYGYT
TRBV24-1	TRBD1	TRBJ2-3	ATSDFGTGVADTQY
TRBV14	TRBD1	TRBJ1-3	ASSHRDRNSGNTIY
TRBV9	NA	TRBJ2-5	ASSSTGVETQY
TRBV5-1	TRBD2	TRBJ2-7	ASSPGTSGSGEQY
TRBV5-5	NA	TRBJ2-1	ASSSKQGWAYNEQF
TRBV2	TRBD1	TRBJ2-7	ASTLDRFSTYEQY
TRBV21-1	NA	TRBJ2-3	ASSKEGFCTDTQY
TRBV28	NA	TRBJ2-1	ASRLTGGANEQF